This T cell receptor (beta chain) comes out of a study of T cells expressing NK-cell markers. Germline lookup yields CDR1 PRHDT and CDR2 FYEKMQ (reference sequence). There are 16 residues in the CDR3. TCRdb re-called the 5' RACE reads and catalogs CDR3 proteins one per entry, DNA excluded. The ten most abundant clones cover 5% to 5.5% of a sample with some 340,000 distinct CDR3 sequences. Input material: blood T cells: a sorted CD56 or NKG2C T cell subset, CD4+ or CD8+ T cells, or bulk PBMC T cells (not recorded which). V usage is TRBV13 and J usage is TRBJ2-5; TCRdb proposes TRBD2, but this gene call is untestable without DNA. This clonotype was sampled from a man aged 18-75 years in good health. This chain's CDR3 is CASSLDPSRGQETQYF.